Reported below is one T cell receptor (beta chain). The sample comes from a study of blood T cell repertoires in COVID-19. The overall study: Spain, Italy and the United States supplied samples that represented acute and convalescent COVID-19.

Losses at the gene ends were 4 bases for V and 3 bases for J; bases not matched to a gene: 4. Germline loops: CDR1 SEHNR, CDR2 FQNEAQ (reference sequence). The CDR3 is made up of 15 amino acids. Authors' processing steps: For nucleated cells, counts were estimated from reference gene primer amplification. Sequenced by immunoSEQ multiplex PCR; TCRdb stores in-frame clones only, minus some. That table gives V, J and clone size, and the DNA gave D and trimming. The sample has more than 25,000 clones; roughly 80% are singletons. The sequencing sample was made of peripheral blood. The V and J genes are TRBV7-9 and TRBJ2-7; 12 bases fit TRBD2. The receptor's source is a man between 70 and 80 years old with active COVID-19. For the CDR3, the DNA is TGTGCCAGCAGCTCCCCGGGACTAGCGGGCTACGAGCAGTACTTC. The encoded protein is CASSSPGLAGYEQYF.